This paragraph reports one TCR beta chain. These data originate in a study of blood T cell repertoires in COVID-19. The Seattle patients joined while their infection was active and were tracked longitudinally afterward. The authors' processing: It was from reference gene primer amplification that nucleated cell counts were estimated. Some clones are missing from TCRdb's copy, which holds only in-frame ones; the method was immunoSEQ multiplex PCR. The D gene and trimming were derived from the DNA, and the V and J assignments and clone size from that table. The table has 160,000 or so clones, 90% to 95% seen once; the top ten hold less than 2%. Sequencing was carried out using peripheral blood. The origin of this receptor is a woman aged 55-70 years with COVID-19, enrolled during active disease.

The CDR3 DNA sequence: TGTGCCAGCAGCCAGGAGGACAGGGCCGGGGAGCTGTTTTTT. Translation: CASSQEDRAGELFF. V usage is TRBV3-1 (or the pseudogene TRBV3-2) and J usage is TRBJ2-2; 8 bases are shared with TRBD1. The CDR3 has 14 amino acids. V gave up 3 bases and J gave up 6 bases; unmatched junction bases: 3. The germline V gene has CDR1 LGHDT and CDR2 YNNKEL (reference sequence).